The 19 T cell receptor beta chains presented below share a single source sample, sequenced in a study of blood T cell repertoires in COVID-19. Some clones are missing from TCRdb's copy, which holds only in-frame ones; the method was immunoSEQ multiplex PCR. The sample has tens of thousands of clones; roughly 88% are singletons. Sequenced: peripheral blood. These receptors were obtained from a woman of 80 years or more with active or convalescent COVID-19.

In DNA, the CDR3 is TGCGCCAGCAGCCCGGGGGGTGAGGGTGAAAAACTGTTTTTT. Encoded protein: CASSPGGEGEKLFF. The chain uses TRBV5-1 and TRBJ1-4; TRBD1 might be the D (5 bases). Germline V gene sequence: CDR1 SGHRS, CDR2 YFSETQ. This CDR3 is built from 14 residues. V was trimmed by 4 bases and J by 7 bases, leaving 14 bases between them.

CDR3 sequence reads: CASSRSAGHNSNQPQHF. The DNA for the CDR3 is TGTGCCAGCAGCCGTTCAGCGGGACACAATAGCAATCAGCCCCAGCATTTT. This chain links TRBV3-1 (or the pseudogene TRBV3-2) with TRBJ1-5, with D tentatively TRBD1 (6 bases). Germline lookup yields CDR1 LGHDT and CDR2 YNNKEL (reference sequence). V was trimmed by 4 bases and J by 0 bases, leaving 16 bases between them. The CDR3 has 17 amino acids.

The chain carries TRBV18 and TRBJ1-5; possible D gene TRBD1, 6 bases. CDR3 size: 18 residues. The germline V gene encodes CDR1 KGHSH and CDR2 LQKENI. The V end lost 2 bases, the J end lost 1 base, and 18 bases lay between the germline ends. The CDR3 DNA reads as TGTGCCAGCTCACCAGTAAGTCCCTCAGGGGCCAGCAATCAGCCCCAGCATTTT. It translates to CASSPVSPSGASNQPQHF.

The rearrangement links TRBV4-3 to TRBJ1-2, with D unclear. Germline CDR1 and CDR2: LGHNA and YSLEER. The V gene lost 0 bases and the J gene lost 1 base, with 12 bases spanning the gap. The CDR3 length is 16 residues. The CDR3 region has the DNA TGCGCCAGCAGCCAAGAATTAATGGGCAGTAACTATGGCTACACCTTC. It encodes CASSQELMGSNYGYTF.

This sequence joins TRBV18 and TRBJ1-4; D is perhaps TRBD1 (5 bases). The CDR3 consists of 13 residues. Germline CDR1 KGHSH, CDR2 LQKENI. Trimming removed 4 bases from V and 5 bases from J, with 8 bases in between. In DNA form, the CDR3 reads TGTGCCAGCTCACGCAGACAGAATGAAAAACTGTTTTTT. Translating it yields CASSRRQNEKLFF.

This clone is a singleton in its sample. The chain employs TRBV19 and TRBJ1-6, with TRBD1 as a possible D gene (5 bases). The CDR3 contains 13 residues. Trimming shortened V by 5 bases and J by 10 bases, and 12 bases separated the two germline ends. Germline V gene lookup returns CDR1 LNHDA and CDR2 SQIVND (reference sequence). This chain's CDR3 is CASSQGGRSPLHF. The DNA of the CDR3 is TGTGCCAGTAGTCAGGGAGGACGATCACCCCTCCACTTT.

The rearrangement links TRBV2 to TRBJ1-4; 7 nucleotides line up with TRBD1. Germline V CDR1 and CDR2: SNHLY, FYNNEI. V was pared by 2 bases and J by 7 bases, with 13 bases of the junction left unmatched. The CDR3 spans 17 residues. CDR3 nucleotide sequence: TGTGCCAGCAGTGAAAACTGGCACTCAAGGGGGCCTGAAAAACTGTTTTTT. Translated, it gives CASSENWHSRGPEKLFF.

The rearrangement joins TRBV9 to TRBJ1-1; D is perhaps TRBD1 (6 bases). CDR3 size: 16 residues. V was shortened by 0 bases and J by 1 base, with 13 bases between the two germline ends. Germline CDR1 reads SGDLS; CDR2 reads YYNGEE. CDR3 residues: CASSVAAGAGNTEAFF. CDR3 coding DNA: TGTGCCAGCAGCGTAGCTGCGGGGGCCGGGAACACTGAAGCTTTCTTT.

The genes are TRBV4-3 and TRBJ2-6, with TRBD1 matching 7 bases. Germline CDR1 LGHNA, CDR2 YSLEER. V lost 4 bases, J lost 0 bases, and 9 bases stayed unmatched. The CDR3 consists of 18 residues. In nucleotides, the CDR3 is TGCGCCAGCAGCCTTGGAACCGGGACAGACTCTGGGGCCAACGTCCTGACTTTC. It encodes CASSLGTGTDSGANVLTF.

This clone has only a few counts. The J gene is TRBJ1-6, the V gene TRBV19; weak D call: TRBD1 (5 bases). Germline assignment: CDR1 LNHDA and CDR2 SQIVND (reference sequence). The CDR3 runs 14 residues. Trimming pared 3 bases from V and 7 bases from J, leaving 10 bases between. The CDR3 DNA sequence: TGTGCCAGTAGTATTCAGGGAGGGAATTCACCCCTCCACTTT. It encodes CASSIQGGNSPLHF. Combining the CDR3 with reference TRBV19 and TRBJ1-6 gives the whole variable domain DGGITQSPKYLFRKEGQNVTLSCEQNLNHDAMYWYRQDPGQGLRLIYYSQIVNDFQKGDIAEGYSVSREKKESFPLTVTSAQKNPTAFYLCASSIQGGNSPLHFGNGTRLTVT.

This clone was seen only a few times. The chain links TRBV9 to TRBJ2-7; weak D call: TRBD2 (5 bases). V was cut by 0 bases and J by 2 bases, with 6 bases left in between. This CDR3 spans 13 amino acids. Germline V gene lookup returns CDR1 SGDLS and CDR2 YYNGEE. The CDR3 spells CASSVGLTYEQYF. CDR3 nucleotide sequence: TGTGCCAGCAGCGTAGGACTAACCTACGAGCAGTACTTC.

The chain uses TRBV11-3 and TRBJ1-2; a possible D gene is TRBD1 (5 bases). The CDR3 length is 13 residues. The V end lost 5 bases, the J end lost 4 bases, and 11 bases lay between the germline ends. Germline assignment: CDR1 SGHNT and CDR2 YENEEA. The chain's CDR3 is CASSRSQGYGYTF. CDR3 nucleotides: TGTGCCAGCAGCCGTTCTCAGGGCTATGGCTACACCTTC.

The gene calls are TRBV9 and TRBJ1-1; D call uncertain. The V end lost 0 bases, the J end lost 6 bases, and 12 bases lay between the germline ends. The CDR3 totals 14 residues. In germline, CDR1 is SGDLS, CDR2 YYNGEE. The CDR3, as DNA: TGTGCCAGCAGCGTAGGTCCCCCAGAGGCTGAAGCTTTCTTT. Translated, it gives CASSVGPPEAEAFF.

The CDR3 nucleotides are TGTGCCAGCAGTTCTTTAGCGGGAGAAGCGTCGGATGAGCAGTTCTTC. It codes for CASSSLAGEASDEQFF. V and J are TRBV27 and TRBJ2-1; 9 bases match TRBD2. In germline, CDR1 is MNHEY, CDR2 SMNVEV (reference sequence). The CDR3 totals 16 residues. V lost 4 bases, J lost 8 bases, and 12 bases stayed unmatched.

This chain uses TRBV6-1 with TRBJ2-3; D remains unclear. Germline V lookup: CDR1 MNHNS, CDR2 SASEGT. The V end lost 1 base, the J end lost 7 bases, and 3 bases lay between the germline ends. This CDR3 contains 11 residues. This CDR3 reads CASSEVYTQYF. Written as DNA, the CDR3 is TGTGCCAGCAGTGAAGTATATACGCAGTATTTT.

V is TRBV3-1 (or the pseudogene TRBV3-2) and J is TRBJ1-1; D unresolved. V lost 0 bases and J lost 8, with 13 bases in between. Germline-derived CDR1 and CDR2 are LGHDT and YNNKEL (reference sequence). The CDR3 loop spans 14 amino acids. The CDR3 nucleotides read TGTGCCAGCAGCCAAGATTCGACCCCCGGGGAAGCTTTCTTT. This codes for CASSQDSTPGEAFF.

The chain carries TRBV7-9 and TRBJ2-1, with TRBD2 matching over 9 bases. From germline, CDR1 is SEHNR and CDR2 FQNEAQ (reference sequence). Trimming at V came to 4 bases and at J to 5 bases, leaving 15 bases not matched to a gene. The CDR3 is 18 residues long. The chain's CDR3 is CASSSWTGAGGLNNEQFF. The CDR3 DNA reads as TGTGCCAGCAGCTCATGGACTGGAGCGGGAGGACTAAACAATGAGCAGTTCTTC.

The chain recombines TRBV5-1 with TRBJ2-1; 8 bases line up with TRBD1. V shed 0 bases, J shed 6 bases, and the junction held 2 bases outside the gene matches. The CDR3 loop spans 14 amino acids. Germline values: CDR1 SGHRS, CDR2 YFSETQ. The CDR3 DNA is TGCGCCAGCAGCTTGGACAGGGGGTTCAATGAGCAGTTCTTC. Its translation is CASSLDRGFNEQFF.

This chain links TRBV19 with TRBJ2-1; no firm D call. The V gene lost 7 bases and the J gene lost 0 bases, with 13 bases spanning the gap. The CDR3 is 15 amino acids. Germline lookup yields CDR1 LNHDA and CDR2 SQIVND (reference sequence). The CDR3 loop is CASKLGRNSYNEQFF. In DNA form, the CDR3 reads TGTGCCAGTAAGCTCGGCAGGAACTCCTACAATGAGCAGTTCTTC.